The rows below give T cell receptor beta chains drawn from one sample of a study of T cell responses to AZD1222 COVID-19 vaccine. Only in-frame clones appear in the TCRdb table, and some are missing; sequencing was by immunoSEQ multiplex PCR. The table has about 150,000 clones, 80% to 90% seen once. The material sequenced was peripheral blood, taken on day 0 of AZD1222 vaccination. These receptors came from an adult in good health. The CDR3 runs from the conserved cysteine through the conserved F or W. A D gene is named only where the DNA matches it firmly. Only part of the rows carry a size: once, few, many, or a class if the clone is expanded.

j_call	clone_size	v_call	d_call	cdr3_aa	cdr3_nt
TRBJ2-6	-	TRBV6-2/TRBV6-3	-	CASSHDSSGANVLTF	TGTGCCAGCAGTCATGACAGTTCTGGGGCCAACGTCCTGACTTTC
TRBJ2-7	-	TRBV2	-	CASSDDLTYEQYF	TGTGCCAGCAGTGATGATCTTACCTACGAGCAGTACTTC
TRBJ1-1	-	TRBV10-3	-	CAISPRGVAEAFF	TGTGCCATCAGTCCGAGGGGGGTGGCTGAAGCTTTCTTT
TRBJ2-5	few	TRBV5-5	-	CASSSAGQQETQYF	TGTGCCAGCAGCTCGGCGGGACAACAAGAGACCCAGTACTTC
TRBJ1-5	-	TRBV19	-	CASRGDYSNQPQHF	TGTGCCAGTCGGGGAGATTATAGCAATCAGCCCCAGCATTTT
TRBJ2-1	-	TRBV27	TRBD2	CASSPLAGGLRLENEQFF	TGTGCCAGCAGTCCCCTAGCGGGAGGTCTCCGTCTCGAGAATGAGCAGTTCTTC
TRBJ2-2	-	TRBV4-2	TRBD2	CASSQKREGTGELFF	TGTGCCAGCAGCCAAAAGCGGGAGGGCACCGGGGAGCTGTTTTTT
TRBJ1-2	-	TRBV30	TRBD1	CAWTRQGPLAYGYTF	TGTGCCTGGACTAGACAGGGTCCGCTAGCCTATGGCTACACCTTC
TRBJ1-1	-	TRBV6-5	-	CASNYMQTSTEAFF	TGTGCCAGCAATTATATGCAGACCAGCACTGAAGCTTTCTTT
TRBJ2-3	-	TRBV7-2	TRBD2	CASRRGTVITDTQYF	TGTGCCAGTCGGCGGGGGACCGTCATAACAGATACGCAGTATTTT
TRBJ1-1	-	TRBV27	-	CASSYRLGGRLMNTEAFF	TGTGCCAGCAGTTATAGACTGGGGGGAAGACTTATGAACACTGAAGCTTTCTTT
TRBJ2-1	few	TRBV5-1	-	CASSSNPTEYNEQFF	TGCGCCAGCAGTAGTAACCCGACAGAATACAATGAGCAGTTCTTC
TRBJ1-6	-	TRBV13	TRBD1	CASRQTGVGSPLHF	TGTGCCAGCAGACAGACAGGGGTTGGGTCACCCCTCCACTTT
TRBJ2-5	-	TRBV6-6	-	CASSYSSQGPQYF	TGTGCCAGCAGTTACTCGTCTCAGGGACCCCAGTACTTC
TRBJ2-7	-	TRBV20-1	-	CSAPRGNEQYF	TGCAGTGCTCCGAGGGGCAACGAGCAGTACTTC
TRBJ2-1	-	TRBV30	-	CAWSSGRRSEQFF	TGTGCCTGGAGTTCAGGGAGACGTAGTGAGCAGTTCTTC
TRBJ1-2	-	TRBV18	-	CASSPLQGTGGYTF	TGTGCCAGCTCACCACTACAGGGTACAGGGGGCTACACCTTC
TRBJ1-1	once	TRBV27	-	CASSFNAGNTEAFF	TGTGCCAGCAGTTTTAACGCAGGGAACACTGAAGCTTTCTTT
TRBJ1-2	-	TRBV9	TRBD1	CASSVQGQGLATF	TGTGCCAGCAGCGTACAGGGACAGGGGTTAGCCACCTTC
TRBJ2-7	once	TRBV4-1	-	CASSQDRVAARKGEQYF	TGCGCCAGCAGCCAAGATCGGGTAGCGGCCCGAAAGGGCGAGCAGTACTTC
TRBJ2-7	-	TRBV6-5	-	CASSYSWSNTYEQYF	TGTGCCAGCAGTTACTCCTGGAGCAATACCTACGAGCAGTACTTC
TRBJ1-4	-	TRBV7-9	-	CASSPSAAAATNEKLFF	TGTGCCAGCAGCCCGTCCGCGGCAGCAGCAACTAATGAAAAACTGTTTTTT
TRBJ2-2	-	TRBV19	-	CASRGLTFSGELFF	TGTGCCAGTAGAGGACTGACTTTTTCCGGGGAGCTGTTTTTT
TRBJ1-1	-	TRBV6-2/TRBV6-3	-	CASSYSPSRDTERAFF	TGTGCCAGCAGTTACTCCCCCTCTAGGGACACAGAACGGGCTTTCTTT
TRBJ1-1	-	TRBV3-1/TRBV3-2	-	CASSHWEYWGQEDTEAFF	TGTGCCAGCAGCCATTGGGAATATTGGGGCCAGGAAGACACTGAAGCTTTCTTT
TRBJ2-5	-	TRBV7-3	-	CASSENREETQYF	TGTGCCAGCAGCGAAAACAGGGAAGAGACCCAGTACTTC
TRBJ1-5	few	TRBV16	-	CASSLSPKGFQPQHF	TGTGCCAGCAGCCTGTCTCCAAAGGGTTTTCAGCCCCAGCATTTT
TRBJ2-5	-	TRBV10-2	TRBD2	CASGTSGSSKTQYF	TGCGCCAGTGGGACTAGCGGGAGCAGTAAGACCCAGTACTTC
TRBJ1-6	-	TRBV7-3	TRBD1	CASSRTGTGGSAPLHF	TGTGCCAGCAGCAGAACCGGGACAGGAGGCAGCGCACCCCTCCACTTT
TRBJ1-2	-	TRBV7-2	TRBD1	CASSPGTGGYGYTF	TGTGCCAGCAGCCCTGGGACAGGAGGATATGGCTACACCTTC
TRBJ2-2	-	TRBV19	-	CASSPRTVNTGELFF	TGTGCCAGTAGTCCCCGGACAGTTAACACCGGGGAGCTGTTTTTT
TRBJ1-3	-	TRBV2	-	CASRVSGNTIYF	TGTGCCAGCAGAGTCTCTGGAAACACCATATATTTT
TRBJ2-3	-	TRBV7-2	TRBD1	CASSARSGTGGGTQYF	TGTGCCAGCAGCGCCAGAAGTGGGACAGGGGGAGGTACGCAGTATTTT
TRBJ1-4	once	TRBV28	-	CASSPPGGGDEKLFF	TGTGCCAGCAGTCCCCCGGGCGGGGGCGATGAAAAACTGTTTTTT
TRBJ2-1	-	TRBV28	TRBD1	CASSLLPGQGTYNEQFF	TGTGCCAGCAGTTTATTACCGGGACAGGGGACCTACAATGAGCAGTTCTTC
TRBJ2-4	-	TRBV5-4	-	CASSLEGGVRDIQYF	TGTGCCAGCAGCTTGGAGGGCGGGGTAAGGGACATTCAGTACTTC
TRBJ1-2	-	TRBV2	TRBD1	CAITGGIGYTF	TGTGCCATCACAGGGGGCATTGGCTACACCTTC
TRBJ2-3	-	TRBV7-3	-	CASSSRDPSTDTQYF	TGTGCCAGCAGCTCGCGGGACCCTAGCACAGATACGCAGTATTTT
TRBJ1-5	-	TRBV7-2	TRBD1	CASSLVAGGNQPQHF	TGTGCCAGCAGCTTAGTGGCAGGGGGTAATCAGCCCCAGCATTTT
TRBJ1-2	-	TRBV6-7	-	CASSYSQPGESLNYGYTF	TGTGCCAGCAGTTACTCGCAGCCAGGGGAGAGTTTAAACTATGGCTACACCTTC
TRBJ1-2	-	TRBV7-2	-	CASSLQVPNYGYTF	TGTGCCAGCAGCCTGCAAGTACCTAACTATGGCTACACCTTC
TRBJ2-6	-	TRBV11-3	-	CASSLGSGANVLTF	TGTGCCAGCAGCTTAGGGTCTGGGGCCAACGTCCTGACTTTC
TRBJ2-2	few	TRBV5-1	-	CASSPGVRVNTGELFF	TGCGCCAGCAGCCCGGGGGTCCGGGTCAACACCGGGGAGCTGTTTTTT
TRBJ1-4	-	TRBV25-1	-	CASSYAEKLFF	TGTGCCAGCTCCTATGCTGAAAAACTGTTTTTT
TRBJ1-5	-	TRBV6-5	-	CASRFGSNQPQHF	TGTGCCAGCAGATTTGGGTCAAATCAGCCCCAGCATTTT
TRBJ2-7	few	TRBV4-1	TRBD1	CASSPWKGTTGTAYEQYF	TGCGCCAGCAGCCCTTGGAAAGGCACGACAGGGACAGCATACGAGCAGTACTTC
TRBJ1-1	-	TRBV27	TRBD1	CASSPEGQLMNTEAFF	TGTGCCAGCAGTCCGGAGGGACAGCTCATGAACACTGAAGCTTTCTTT
TRBJ1-2	-	TRBV5-1	-	CASSHGSVSDGYTF	TGCGCCAGCTCACATGGGTCAGTCTCAGATGGCTACACCTTC
TRBJ1-2	-	TRBV7-8	-	CASSLPATRGYTF	TGTGCCAGCAGCTTACCGGCCACGCGGGGCTACACCTTC
TRBJ2-7	-	TRBV6-2/TRBV6-3	TRBD1	CASSPTGAGSYEQYF	TGTGCCAGCAGTCCGACAGGGGCGGGCTCCTACGAGCAGTACTTC
TRBJ2-7	-	TRBV15	TRBD2	CATSQAAGGGWYEQYF	TGTGCCACCAGCCAAGCCGCCGGGGGAGGGTGGTACGAGCAGTACTTC
TRBJ1-3	-	TRBV24-1	-	CATSDSNSGNTIYF	TGTGCCACCAGTGATTCGAACAGTGGAAACACCATATATTTT
TRBJ2-7	-	TRBV19	TRBD2	CASSISGRSYEQYF	TGTGCCAGTAGTATCAGCGGGAGGTCCTACGAGCAGTACTTC